The rows below give T cell receptor beta chains drawn from one sample of a study of T cell responses to AZD1222 COVID-19 vaccine. Generated by immunoSEQ multiplex PCR, the TCRdb table keeps only in-frame clones and is missing some. The data contain around 78,000 clones, approximately 90% of them singletons. The starting material was peripheral blood, obtained 28 days after the second AZD1222 dose. The receptors derive from an adult who received the AZD1222 COVID-19 vaccine. Both conserved end residues are part of each CDR3. D genes are given only for firm matches. For some rows the clone size is stated as once, few or many, or as a class when expanded; others skip it.

v_call	d_call	clone_size	j_call	cdr3_nt	cdr3_aa
TRBV19	TRBD1	.	TRBJ1-1	TGTGCCAGTAGTCCACTTAACAGGGGGGGTGGCACTGAAGCTTTCTTT	CASSPLNRGGGTEAFF
TRBV13	.	.	TRBJ1-1	TGTGCCAGCAGCTTAGAGGGACGGCCGAACGCTTTCTTT	CASSLEGRPNAFF
TRBV9	.	.	TRBJ2-3	TGTGCCAGCAGCGTTTCAGCCGGGAGCACAGATACGCAGTATTTT	CASSVSAGSTDTQYF
TRBV13	.	.	TRBJ1-1	TGTGCCAGCAGCTTAGCGGGGTTGGAAGCTTTCTTT	CASSLAGLEAFF
TRBV6-5	.	.	TRBJ1-2	TGTGCCAGCAGTTACATTCAGGGGAGTTGGTATGGCTACACCTTC	CASSYIQGSWYGYTF
TRBV19	.	.	TRBJ2-7	TGTGCCAGTAGCGAAGTCGGGACACCAACCTACGAGCAGTACTTC	CASSEVGTPTYEQYF
TRBV19	TRBD2	.	TRBJ2-1	TGTGCCAGTAGTATTCTAGCGGGGGGCAGCTCCTACAATGAGCAGTTCTTC	CASSILAGGSSYNEQFF
TRBV10-2	TRBD1	.	TRBJ2-1	TGCGCCAGCAGTGAAGGACAGGAAGAGCAGTTCTTC	CASSEGQEEQFF
TRBV6-2/TRBV6-3	.	.	TRBJ1-4	TGTGCCAGCAGCCCGACAGCTACAACTAATGAAAAACTGTTTTTT	CASSPTATTNEKLFF
TRBV29-1	.	.	TRBJ1-1	TGCAGCCCTAAAGGTCCAGGTGAAGCTTTCTTT	CSPKGPGEAFF
TRBV4-1	TRBD2	.	TRBJ2-3	TGCGCCAGCAGCTTCCCAGCGGGAGGGAGAGATACGCAGTATTTT	CASSFPAGGRDTQYF
TRBV30	.	.	TRBJ1-5	TGTGCCTGGAGTCCGGACAGAGGTAGCAATCAGCCCCAGCATTTT	CAWSPDRGSNQPQHF
TRBV24-1	.	.	TRBJ2-7	TGTGCCACCAGTGTTGGGGATGGGTTTAAGCAGTACTTC	CATSVGDGFKQYF
TRBV7-9	.	.	TRBJ1-2	TGTGCCAGCAGCTTATTCGGCCAGGGTGGCTATGGCTACACCTTC	CASSLFGQGGYGYTF
TRBV30	.	.	TRBJ1-1	TGTGCCTGGAGACAAACTGAAGCTTTCTTT	CAWRQTEAFF
TRBV7-2	.	few	TRBJ1-1	TGTGCCAGCAGCTTAGCGGCAGGGTTATACACTGAAGCTTTCTTT	CASSLAAGLYTEAFF
TRBV18	.	once	TRBJ2-5	TGTGCCAGCTCACCGAGAGGAGCAACTTACCAAGAGACCCAGTACTTC	CASSPRGATYQETQYF
TRBV2	TRBD1	.	TRBJ1-6	TGTGCCAGCAGTGAAGGCCAGGGGGCAATTCAGCCCCTCCACTTT	CASSEGQGAIQPLHF
TRBV2	.	.	TRBJ2-7	TGTGCCAGCAGTGAAGACCCGAGCTCCTACGAGCAGTACTTC	CASSEDPSSYEQYF